These 32 T cell receptor beta chains came from one sample sequenced in a study of OX40 agonist ivuxolimab in advanced cancers. TCRdb keeps only in-frame clones here, not all; method: immunoSEQ multiplex PCR. The data show approximately 10,000 clones, roughly 90% seen once. The material sequenced was CD4+ or CD8+ T cells sorted from blood, taken in a trial of the OX40 agonist ivuxolimab. The receptors derive from an adult with an advanced solid tumor such as melanoma, head and neck, liver or kidney cancer.

The genes are TRBV7-2 and TRBJ2-3; 13 positions agree with TRBD2. This CDR3 comprises 16 residues. Germline-derived CDR1 and CDR2 are SGHTA and FQGNSA. Trimming took 1 base from V and 5 from J; bases not matched to a gene: 3. The CDR3 DNA reads TGTGCCAGCAGCTTAGAAACTAGCGGGGGGGTAGATACGCAGTATTTT. Residues: CASSLETSGGVDTQYF.

V and J are TRBV7-5 and TRBJ2-6; no DNA check was done on the table's D call, TRBD1. TRBV7-5 is shown as a pseudogene. The length of the CDR3 is 17 residues. CDR3 loop: CARNRGSRQSRANVLTF. The CDR3 nucleotides read TGTGCCAGAAATAGGGGCAGTAGACAAAGTCGGGCCAACGTCCTGACTTTC.

About this clone itself: This same CDR3 is encoded by further DNA sequences in the sample. The chain combines TRBV13 with TRBJ1-2, with 7 bases matching TRBD1. Germline values: CDR1 PRHDT, CDR2 FYEKMQ (reference sequence). CDR3 length: 13 amino acids. The junction had 7 bases not matched to a gene; V was cut back by 4 bases and J by 8 bases. The CDR3 region has the DNA TGTGCCAGCAGCTCAGGGGGTGGCCGGGGCTACACCTTC. Protein product: CASSSGGGRGYTF.

The chain joins TRBV7-3 to TRBJ2-4; D is unresolved. This CDR3 is built from 21 residues. Looked up from germline, CDR1 is SGHTA and CDR2 is FQGTGA. Trimming stripped 5 bases from V and 5 bases from J, with 34 bases between. CDR3: CASSETPRDGRSLRIENIQYF. CDR3 coding DNA: TGTGCCAGCAGCGAAACTCCTAGGGATGGTAGGTCGTTACGGATCGAAAACATTCAGTACTTC.

The rearrangement uses TRBV4-1 and TRBJ2-7; 7 bases line up with TRBD1. Germline V lookup: CDR1 MGHRA, CDR2 YSYEKL. The CDR3 is made up of 15 amino acids. The trim removed 4 bases at V and 6 bases at J, leaving 12 bases unmatched. In nucleotides, the CDR3 is TGCGCCAGCAGCCCGGTTGGAACAGGGGCCTTCGAGCAGTACTTC. Translation gives CASSPVGTGAFEQYF.

In nucleotides, the CDR3 is TGTGCCAGCAGCTTAGTCGCGGGGGCCACCTACGAGCAGTACTTC. This translates into CASSLVAGATYEQYF. This chain links TRBV7-9 with TRBJ2-7, with a possible D match to TRBD2 (7 bases). Germline CDR1 and CDR2: SEHNR and FQNEAQ (reference sequence). Trimming stripped 1 base from V and 2 bases from J, with 12 bases between. This CDR3 has 15 amino acids.

V and J are TRBV9 and TRBJ2-2; 8 positions match TRBD1. The length of the CDR3 is 14 residues. Trimming took 3 bases from V and 6 from J; bases not matched to a gene: 4. Per the germline V gene, CDR1 is SGDLS and CDR2 is YYNGEE. CDR3 sequence reads: CASSAKGQAGELFF. The DNA of the CDR3 is TGTGCCAGCAGCGCAAAGGGACAGGCCGGGGAGCTGTTTTTT.

The V and J genes are TRBV5-1 and TRBJ2-3; TRBD1 matches at 7 bases. V was pared by 2 bases and J by 4 bases, with 4 bases of the junction left unmatched. CDR3 size: 14 residues. The V gene's germline CDR1 is SGHRS and CDR2 YFSETQ. The CDR3 sequence is CASSLQGFPDTQYF. The CDR3 nucleotides are TGCGCCAGCAGCTTACAGGGGTTCCCAGATACGCAGTATTTT. The full variable domain, its missing parts supplied by reference TRBV5-1 and TRBJ2-3, is KAGVTQTPRYLIKTRGQQVTLSCSPISGHRSVSWYQQTPGQGLQFLFEYFSETQRNKGNFPGRFSGRQFSNSRSEMNVSTLELGDSALYLCASSLQGFPDTQYFGPGTRLTVL.

This chain links TRBV5-6 with TRBJ1-5; 10 nucleotides agree with TRBD1. CDR3 length: 16 amino acids. Germline V gene sequence: CDR1 SGHDT, CDR2 YYEEEE. The trim removed 0 bases at V and 6 bases at J, leaving 6 bases unmatched. The CDR3 region has the DNA TGTGCCAGCAGCTTGGGAGGGACAGGGGAGGGTCAGCCCCAGCATTTT. Its translation is CASSLGGTGEGQPQHF. The full variable domain, with the rest looked up from reference TRBV5-6 and TRBJ1-5, is DAGVTQSPTHLIKTRGQQVTLRCSPKSGHDTVSWYQQALGQGPQFIFQYYEEEERQRGNFPDRFSGHQFPNYSSELNVNALLLGDSALYLCASSLGGTGEGQPQHFGDGTRLSIL.

V and J are TRBV7-9 and TRBJ2-1; D is possibly TRBD1 (5 bases). The V gene lost 3 bases and the J gene lost 7 bases, with 16 bases spanning the gap. The CDR3 loop spans 15 amino acids. The germline CDR1 and CDR2 sequences are SEHNR and FQNEAQ (reference sequence). The CDR3 coding sequence is TGTGCCAGCAGCTTGGGGCCAGGGATGTTTAATGAGCAGTTCTTC. This codes for CASSLGPGMFNEQFF.

This chain connects TRBV27 to TRBJ1-1; the match to TRBD1 covers 7 bases. The CDR3 extends over 18 amino acids. J was trimmed by 0 bases and V by 3 bases; bases with no gene match: 13. Looked up from germline, CDR1 is MNHEY and CDR2 is SMNVEV (reference sequence). In nucleotides, the CDR3 is TGTGCCAGCAGTTTCCACAGGGGAGGTAGGGTAATGAACACTGAAGCTTTCTTT. Protein product: CASSFHRGGRVMNTEAFF.

This chain's CDR3 is CASSPPTGEPYEQYF. DNA for the CDR3: TGTGCCAGTAGTCCCCCGACAGGAGAACCCTACGAGCAGTACTTC. The chain carries TRBV19 and TRBJ2-7, with a tentative D call TRBD1 (6 bases). The germline CDR1 and CDR2 sequences are LNHDA and SQIVND (reference sequence). V was pared by 5 bases and J by 2 bases, with 16 bases between. The CDR3 consists of 15 residues. Complete variable domain (other parts from reference TRBV19 and TRBJ2-7): DGGITQSPKYLFRKEGQNVTLSCEQNLNHDAMYWYRQDPGQGLRLIYYSQIVNDFQKGDIAEGYSVSREKKESFPLTVTSAQKNPTAFYLCASSPPTGEPYEQYFGPGTRLTVT.

The V and J genes are TRBV7-6 and TRBJ2-1; D might be TRBD2 (6 bases). Per the germline V gene, CDR1 is SGHVS and CDR2 is FNYEAQ. Trimming pared 2 bases from V and 7 bases from J, leaving 21 bases between. The CDR3 covers 17 residues. CDR3 in DNA: TGTGCCAGCAGCTTAATTTTGGGGTTGAGAAGCGGGAATGAGCAGTTCTTC. It encodes CASSLILGLRSGNEQFF.

The V call is TRBV12-5, the J call TRBJ2-5, with D tentatively TRBD2 (7 bases). CDR3 size: 14 residues. Trimming took off 4 bases at V and 4 bases at J, with 13 bases between the two ends. CDR1 LGHNT and CDR2 FRNRAP come from the germline V gene. The CDR3 loop reads CASGSRGAGETQYF. CDR3 DNA sequence: TGTGCTAGTGGTTCTCGGGGGGCAGGAGAGACCCAGTACTTC.

The rearrangement uses TRBV7-9 and TRBJ2-7; 7 bases are shared with TRBD1. CDR3 size: 14 residues. V was pared by 1 base and J by 4 bases, with 4 bases of the junction left unmatched. CDR1 and CDR2 (germline): SEHNR, FQNEAQ (reference sequence). Here the CDR3 reads CASSLVTGTYEQYF. The CDR3 DNA sequence: TGTGCCAGCAGCTTAGTGACAGGGACATACGAGCAGTACTTC.

A single count supports this clone. J is TRBJ2-2 and V is TRBV2; weak D call: TRBD1 (7 bases). V lost 11 bases and J lost 1, with 17 bases in between. The CDR3 covers 15 residues. Germline V gene lookup returns CDR1 SNHLY and CDR2 FYNNEI. The CDR3 DNA is TGTGCCCTAGGAGGGGGGACAGTGAACACCGGGGAGCTGTTTTTT. This translates into CALGGGTVNTGELFF. Full variable domain (rest looked up from reference TRBV2 and TRBJ2-2): EPEVTQTPSHQVTQMGQEVILRCVPISNHLYFYWYRQILGQKVEFLVSFYNNEISEKSEIFDDQFSVERPDGSNFTLKIRSTKLEDSAMYFCALGGGTVNTGELFFGEGSRLTVL.

The chain couples TRBV19 to TRBJ1-1; 8 bases match TRBD1. Trimming took 6 bases from V and 0 from J; bases not matched to a gene: 12. The germline CDR1 and CDR2 sequences are LNHDA and SQIVND (reference sequence). This CDR3 is built from 17 residues. Written as DNA, the CDR3 is TGTGCCAGTAGCTCCGAGACAGGGGATCCTATGAACACTGAAGCTTTCTTT. This sequence encodes CASSSETGDPMNTEAFF.

The chain joins TRBV7-9 to TRBJ2-6; 10 nucleotides align to TRBD1. The V gene's germline CDR1 is SEHNR and CDR2 FQNEAQ (reference sequence). V was clipped by 3 bases and J by 1 base; unmatched bases: 3. The CDR3 sequence is 17 residues long. As DNA, the CDR3 is TGTGCCAGCAGCTTGACAGGGGGCTCTTCTGGGGCCAACGTCCTGACTTTC. This codes for CASSLTGGSSGANVLTF.

This chain uses TRBV2 with TRBJ2-3, with no clear D. The CDR3 runs 9 residues. The V end lost 10 bases, the J end lost 9 bases, and 8 bases lay between the germline ends. Per the germline V gene, CDR1 is SNHLY and CDR2 is FYNNEI. The DNA for the CDR3 is TGTGCCACCAGAGCCACGCAGTATTTT. Translated: CATRATQYF.

The chain couples TRBV6-5 to TRBJ2-2, with 12 bases fitting TRBD2. CDR3 length: 16 residues. Looked up from germline, CDR1 is MNHEY and CDR2 is SVGAGI. Trimming removed 0 bases from V and 9 bases from J; junction bases left unmatched: 5. The CDR3 DNA reads as TGTGCCAGCAGTTACTCGGCTAGCGGGGGGGCCAGGGAGCTGTTTTTT. Amino acids: CASSYSASGGARELFF.

This clone has just a few counts. The V call is TRBV18, the J call TRBJ2-5; D gene ambiguous. The V and J ends lost 3 bases and 5 bases respectively, with 7 bases between them. Germline V gene sequence: CDR1 KGHSH, CDR2 LQKENI. This CDR3 is 12 amino acids long. CDR3 sequence: CASSPERETQYF. Written as DNA, the CDR3 is TGTGCCAGCTCACCCGAAAGGGAGACCCAGTACTTC.

The chain carries TRBV29-1 and TRBJ2-1, with TRBD1 matching over 7 bases. Germline assignment: CDR1 SQVTM and CDR2 ANQGSEA. Trimming removed 3 bases from V and 2 bases from J; junction bases left unmatched: 10. This CDR3 region has 16 residues. This CDR3 is CSVEGEQGTPYNEQFF. The CDR3 nucleotides read TGCAGCGTTGAGGGGGAACAGGGGACCCCCTACAATGAGCAGTTCTTC.

There are a few counts of this clone. V usage is TRBV25-1 and J usage is TRBJ2-7; possible D gene TRBD2, 6 bases. This CDR3 spans 13 amino acids. Germline V gene data show CDR1 as MGHDK and CDR2 as SYGVNS. The V and J ends lost 7 bases and 7 bases respectively, with 17 bases between them. Written as DNA, the CDR3 is TGTGCCAGCACCCCCAGTAGCGCGGGGGAGCAGTACTTC. Amino acids: CASTPSSAGEQYF.

In its sample, this clone was seen a few times. This chain joins TRBV29-1 and TRBJ2-7; 9 bases agree with TRBD1. This CDR3 region has 12 residues. V was pared by 2 bases and J by 5 bases, with 1 base of the junction left unmatched. Germline values: CDR1 SQVTM, CDR2 ANQGSEA. The CDR3 protein is CSVETGGHEQYF. DNA for the CDR3: TGCAGCGTTGAAACAGGGGGCCACGAGCAGTACTTC.

This clone is a singleton in its sample. The chain recombines TRBV27 with TRBJ2-2; 10 bases are shared with TRBD2. Germline V gene lookup returns CDR1 MNHEY and CDR2 SMNVEV (reference sequence). Germline trimming cut 8 bases from V and 1 base from J; bases unmatched to any gene: 10. CDR3 length: 17 residues. CDR3 in DNA: TGTGCCAGCGACACCAAGAGGACTAGCGGGAACACCGGGGAGCTGTTTTTT. Protein: CASDTKRTSGNTGELFF.

This clone appeared a single time. The chain joins TRBV12-5 to TRBJ2-7, with 11 bases that match TRBD2. Germline CDR1 is LGHNT and CDR2 is FRNRAP. V gave up 0 bases and J gave up 1 base; unmatched junction bases: 8. This CDR3 region has 18 residues. CDR3 sequence reads: CASGLVPSGGPRSYEQYF. DNA of the CDR3: TGTGCTAGTGGTTTGGTACCTAGCGGGGGGCCTCGTTCCTACGAGCAGTACTTC.

The chain links TRBV6-5 to TRBJ2-7; TRBD1 might be the D (5 bases). The CDR3 consists of 11 residues. Germline V CDR1 and CDR2: MNHEY, SVGAGI. V shed 5 bases and J shed 7 bases, with 9 bases lying between them. In DNA, the CDR3 is TGTGCCAGCAGTACAGGCAGAGAGCAGTACTTC. Encoded protein: CASSTGREQYF.

This chain links TRBV6-4 with TRBJ2-7; a possible D gene is TRBD1 (6 bases). CDR1 and CDR2 (germline): MRHNA, SNTAGT. V lost 2 bases and J 5 bases, leaving 10 bases between the germline ends. The CDR3 runs to 13 residues. The CDR3 DNA is TGTGCCAGCAGTGACGAGGGGGTGCACGAGCAGTACTTC. Translation gives CASSDEGVHEQYF.

The gene calls are TRBV6-5 and TRBJ1-2; 9 nucleotides match TRBD1. After removal of 10 bases from V and 7 bases from J, the junction contained 10 bases not matched to a gene. This CDR3 is 13 amino acids long. Germline values: CDR1 MNHEY, CDR2 SVGAGI. This CDR3 reads CATTGGTGPGYTF. The CDR3 region has the DNA TGTGCCACCACCGGAGGGACAGGGCCTGGCTACACCTTC.

The chain employs TRBV5-4 and TRBJ2-7; TRBD2 agrees at 12 bases. Trimming at V came to 0 bases and at J to 4 bases, leaving 5 bases not matched to a gene. This CDR3 is built from 16 residues. Germline values: CDR1 SGHNT, CDR2 YYREEE (reference sequence). In DNA, the CDR3 is TGTGCCAGCAGCTTGGGTACTAGCGGGGGGACGTACGAGCAGTACTTC. It is translated as CASSLGTSGGTYEQYF. Drawing the rest from reference TRBV5-4 and TRBJ2-7, the complete variable domain is ETGVTQSPTHLIKTRGQQVTLRCSSQSGHNTVSWYQQALGQGPQFIFQYYREEENGRGNFPPRFSGLQFPNYSSELNVNALELDDSALYLCASSLGTSGGTYEQYFGPGTRLTVT.

This chain links TRBV11-3 with TRBJ2-1, with D possibly TRBD1 on 6 matching bases. V dropped 5 bases and J dropped 6 bases, with 17 bases sitting between them. The CDR3 extends over 15 amino acids. The germline V gene encodes CDR1 SGHNT and CDR2 YENEEA. CDR3 sequence reads: CASSQRDTGPNEQFF. The DNA for the CDR3 is TGTGCCAGCAGCCAACGGGACACCGGCCCCAATGAGCAGTTCTTC.

This rearrangement joins TRBV15 to TRBJ2-5; the D gene is possibly TRBD1 (6 bases). The CDR3 spans 13 residues. Trimming shortened V by 1 base and J by 3 bases, and 6 bases separated the two germline ends. Germline CDR1 LNHNV, CDR2 YYDKDF (reference sequence). The CDR3 loop is CATSRAGEETQYF. The CDR3, as DNA: TGTGCCACCAGCAGAGCAGGGGAAGAGACCCAGTACTTC.